Listed below are T cell receptor beta chains from one sample, sequenced in a study of T cells in Graves' hyperthyroidism and ophthalmopathy. TCRdb passed the multiplex PCR reads through MiXCR, listing each CDR3 protein once. The data contain hundreds of thousands of distinct CDR3 sequences, around 15% of them singletons. Specimen: blood. The receptors here all came from a woman aged 35 to 49 with Graves' ophthalmopathy. Both conserved end residues are part of each CDR3. Each record gives: V gene, clone size, D gene, J gene, CDR3 DNA, CDR3 protein. D genes are given only for firm matches. Some rows mark clone size as missing; the rest say once, few, many or name a class of expanded clone.

TRBV6-5	many	-	TRBJ1-2	TGTGCCAGCAACCCGGGACCTCTGATGGATGGCTACACCTTC	CASNPGPLMDGYTF
TRBV6-5	-	TRBD2	TRBJ2-1	TGTGCCAGCATGGGAGGGCCCTACAATGAGCAGTTCTTC	CASMGGPYNEQFF
TRBV20-1	many	-	TRBJ2-7	TGCAGTGCTAGATCTAGGCAGGCCATTCCCTACGAGCAGTACTTC	CSARSRQAIPYEQYF
TRBV29-1	many	-	TRBJ2-7	TGCAGCGTTGAAGATGGCGTCTCCTACGAGCAGTACTTC	CSVEDGVSYEQYF
TRBV29-1	many	-	TRBJ2-2	TGCAGCGTATGGCCGCCATCCGGGGAGCTGTTTTTT	CSVWPPSGELFF
TRBV6-1	many	TRBD1	TRBJ2-4	TGTGCCAGCAGTGATGATGGGACAGGGGGCCGCAGGTTTCTAAACATTCAGTACTTC	CASSDDGTGGRRFLNIQYF
TRBV30	many	-	TRBJ1-2	TGTGCCTGGAGCGTTGACCCGGCGGACTATGGCTACACCTTC	CAWSVDPADYGYTF
TRBV12-3/TRBV12-4	many	-	TRBJ2-7	TGTGCCAGCACCTGGTCGGAGGGAGGCGAGCAGTACTTC	CASTWSEGGEQYF
TRBV4-1	many	TRBD2	TRBJ2-7	TGCGCCAGCAGCGCCCGTTCGGTACTAGCGGGAGCTGGCGAGCAGTACTTC	CASSARSVLAGAGEQYF
TRBV12-3/TRBV12-4	many	-	TRBJ2-2	TGTGCCAGCAGTTCGCTGGATAGCCCCGGGGAGCTGTTTTTT	CASSSLDSPGELFF
TRBV27	many	TRBD1	TRBJ2-7	TGTGCCAGCAGTTTATTCACAGGGGACCACGAGCAGTACTTC	CASSLFTGDHEQYF
TRBV4-1	few	-	TRBJ2-5	TGCGCCAGCAGCCAAACGGAGGGTAGGGAGACCCAGTACTTC	CASSQTEGRETQYF
TRBV6-1	many	-	TRBJ2-6	TGTGCCAGCGGCCAGAGCTCTGGGGCCAACGTCCTGACTTTC	CASGQSSGANVLTF
TRBV5-1	-	-	TRBJ1-2	TGCGCCAGCAGCTTGGCCACGGACGTGTGGTATGGCTACACCTTC	CASSLATDVWYGYTF
TRBV20-1	many	TRBD1	TRBJ1-5	TGCAGTGCTTGGACAGGGGACCAGCCCCAGCATTTT	CSAWTGDQPQHF
TRBV19	-	TRBD1	TRBJ1-5	TGTGCCAGTTGGTCCGGGACAGGCAGCCGGCATAGCAATCAGCCCCAGCATTTT	CASWSGTGSRHSNQPQHF
TRBV3-1	few	TRBD1	TRBJ1-2	TGTGCCAGCAGCCAGGCGGGACAGGACTATGGCTACACCTTC	CASSQAGQDYGYTF
TRBV20-1	-	TRBD1	TRBJ1-6	TGCAGTGCTAGAGAATGGGACAGCAATAATTCACCCCTCCACTTT	CSAREWDSNNSPLHF
TRBV19	-	-	TRBJ2-3	TGTGCCAGTAGGATAAGCGGGCTTAACGCAGATACGCAGTATTTT	CASRISGLNADTQYF
TRBV12-3/TRBV12-4	-	-	TRBJ2-7	TGTGCCAGCAGTTTTACGGCCCCCTACGAGCAGTACTTC	CASSFTAPYEQYF
TRBV7-9	many	-	TRBJ1-2	TGTGCCAGCAGCTTCTATGGGGCCTCTAACTATGGCTACACCTTC	CASSFYGASNYGYTF
TRBV10-3	many	-	TRBJ1-1	TGTGCCATCAGTGAGTTAACAGGGTTGGGCACTGAAGCTTTCTTT	CAISELTGLGTEAFF
TRBV5-1	-	-	TRBJ2-3	TGCGCCAGTGCGAGCACCGGGAATACGCAGTATTTT	CASASTGNTQYF
TRBV3-1	-	-	TRBJ2-7	TGTGCCAGCAGCCAGACTATTACCTACGAGCAGTACTTC	CASSQTITYEQYF
TRBV28	many	-	TRBJ1-1	TGTGCCAGCAGTTATTCTACATTGAACACTGAAGCTTTCTTT	CASSYSTLNTEAFF
TRBV9	many	-	TRBJ2-2	TGTGCCAGCAGCGTAGGGGGGGACCGGGAGCTGTTTTTT	CASSVGGDRELFF
TRBV20-1	-	-	TRBJ1-1	TGCAGTGCTAGAGATAGGGACTGGGAAGCTTTCTTT	CSARDRDWEAFF
TRBV20-1	many	TRBD2	TRBJ2-2	TGCAGTGCTATAGCGGGAGGGCATGGCGGGGAGCTGTTTTTT	CSAIAGGHGGELFF
TRBV6-2/TRBV6-3	many	-	TRBJ2-5	TGTGCCAGCAGCTCGAGTGGAGAGACCCAGTACTTC	CASSSSGETQYF
TRBV6-2/TRBV6-3	many	-	TRBJ1-2	TGTGCCAGCGTAGAGAGGACTAACTATGGCTACACCTTC	CASVERTNYGYTF
TRBV10-3	many	-	TRBJ1-2	TGTGCCATCAGTGCTGAGCCTGACTATGGCTACACCTTC	CAISAEPDYGYTF
TRBV12-3/TRBV12-4	many	TRBD1	TRBJ1-5	TGTGCCAGCAGCGCTACAGGGGATGGCAATCAGCCCCAGCATTTT	CASSATGDGNQPQHF
TRBV2	many	-	TRBJ2-7	TGTGCCAGCAGTGAAAAGGGTTTGTACGAGCAGTACTTC	CASSEKGLYEQYF
TRBV29-1	many	-	TRBJ2-7	TGCAGCGTTGTGTCGAGGGAGACCAACGAGCAGTACTTC	CSVVSRETNEQYF
TRBV6-2/TRBV6-3	many	TRBD2	TRBJ2-5	TGTGCCAGCGCAGGCAGCGGGAGAAGGGACCAAGAGACCCAGTACTTC	CASAGSGRRDQETQYF
TRBV9	-	-	TRBJ2-7	TGTGCCAGCAGCGTAGGTGGGGGTCCCAACTCCTACGAGCAGTACTTC	CASSVGGGPNSYEQYF
TRBV20-1	many	TRBD2	TRBJ2-7	TGCAGTGCTAGTGCAGGGACTAGCGGATACGAGCAGTACTTC	CSASAGTSGYEQYF
TRBV19	many	-	TRBJ2-7	TGTGCCAGTAGTAAGGGGGCCTACGAGCAGTACTTC	CASSKGAYEQYF
TRBV2	many	TRBD1	TRBJ1-6	TGTGCCAGCAGTGTGGGACAGGGACAGAATTCACCCCTCCACTTT	CASSVGQGQNSPLHF
TRBV13	-	-	TRBJ2-7	TGTGCCAGCAGCTTAGGCGGAAGGGTGGGGCAGTACTTC	CASSLGGRVGQYF
TRBV30	few	-	TRBJ1-2	TGTGCCTGGAGTTTAGGTGAACCTGCCTGGGACTACTATGGCTACACCTTC	CAWSLGEPAWDYYGYTF
TRBV25-1	many	-	TRBJ1-1	TGTGCCAGCAGTGATGCGTCGGCTGAAGCTTTCTTT	CASSDASAEAFF
TRBV5-1	many	TRBD2	TRBJ2-5	TGCGCCAGCAGCTTGGCCTTTACTAGCGAAGAGACCCAGTACTTC	CASSLAFTSEETQYF
TRBV19	many	-	TRBJ1-5	TGTGCCAGTAGTATTAGGGCATTAAACCCCCAGCATTTT	CASSIRALNPQHF
TRBV19	many	TRBD1	TRBJ1-2	TGTGCCAGTAGTATAGGACAGGGGAGGTCGAGTGGCTACACCTTC	CASSIGQGRSSGYTF
TRBV30	-	TRBD2	TRBJ2-7	TGTGCCTGGAGGGGACGACTAGGGACTACCTACGAGCAGTACTTC	CAWRGRLGTTYEQYF
TRBV7-8	many	-	TRBJ2-7	TGTGCCAGCAGCCCTGCCCTCGGGGGCTTGGCCTACGAGCAGTACTTC	CASSPALGGLAYEQYF
TRBV29-1	many	TRBD1	TRBJ1-2	TGCAGCGCCCCGACAGGGGAAGGCTACACCTTC	CSAPTGEGYTF
TRBV9	few	-	TRBJ2-5	TGTGCCAGCAGCGTAGGTTGGACTTATGAGACCCAGTACTTC	CASSVGWTYETQYF
TRBV4-1	many	TRBD1	TRBJ2-7	TGCGCCAGCAGCCATGAAACCGGGACAGGGAGTTTTTACGAGCAGTACTTC	CASSHETGTGSFYEQYF
TRBV12-3/TRBV12-4	once	TRBD2	TRBJ2-7	TGTGCCAGCAGCTCAGGAGCGGGAGAGGACGAGCAGTACTTC	CASSSGAGEDEQYF
TRBV11-2	few	-	TRBJ2-7	TGTGCCAGCAGCCCTCTGAAGGGCGCTACCTACGAGCAGTACTTC	CASSPLKGATYEQYF
TRBV4-3	-	TRBD1	TRBJ2-7	TGCGCCAGCAGCCAAGGAGAGGACAGGGCTGACGAGCAGTACTTC	CASSQGEDRADEQYF
TRBV20-1	many	TRBD1	TRBJ1-2	TGCAGTGCTAGGGGACAGCAGAGCTATGGCTACACCTTC	CSARGQQSYGYTF
TRBV7-6	many	-	TRBJ1-1	TGTGCCAGCAGCTTATTGCCGGGCACTGAAGCTTTCTTT	CASSLLPGTEAFF
TRBV6-2/TRBV6-3	many	-	TRBJ2-5	TGTGCCAGCAGTTACTCGATTCTAAATTCTACCCAAAAGACCCAGTACTTC	CASSYSILNSTQKTQYF
TRBV20-1	many	-	TRBJ1-2	TGCAGTGCTGGGGGACAAGCTAACTATGGCTACACCTTC	CSAGGQANYGYTF
TRBV6-2/TRBV6-3	many	-	TRBJ1-1	TGTGCCAGCAGTTACGGGACTGAAGCTTTCTTT	CASSYGTEAFF
TRBV6-5	-	-	TRBJ1-1	TGTGCCAGCAGTTACACCGGGACTCCCGCTGAAGCTTTCTTT	CASSYTGTPAEAFF